This T cell receptor beta chain stems from a study of T cell responses to AZD1222 COVID-19 vaccine. This table comes from immunoSEQ multiplex PCR, and its TCRdb copy is limited to in-frame clones, with some not included. The sample contains some 99,000 clones, around 87% of which appear only once. V was cut by 0 bases and J by 8 bases, with 10 bases left in between. CDR1 is MNHEY, CDR2 SMNVEV, per germline (reference sequence). CDR3 length equals 13 residues. The source of this sequence is an adult who received the AZD1222 COVID-19 vaccine. This sequence joins TRBV27 and TRBJ1-2; weak D call: TRBD1 (5 bases). Sequencing used peripheral blood, obtained 28 days after the second AZD1222 dose. CDR3 residues: CASSLSGGRGYTF. The CDR3 DNA sequence: TGTGCCAGCAGTTTATCGGGGGGTAGAGGCTACACCTTC.